The 10 T cell receptor beta chains listed next were all sequenced from one sample in a study of T cell responses to AZD1222 COVID-19 vaccine. Assay: immunoSEQ multiplex PCR; the TCRdb copy retains only in-frame clones and omits some. The data contain about 150,000 clones, about 89% of them seen just once; the ten biggest clones take up about 5%. Specimen: peripheral blood, collected on day 0 of AZD1222 vaccination. These receptors were taken from an adult in good health.

This chain joins TRBV5-1 and TRBJ2-3, with D possibly matching TRBD2 (7 bases). This CDR3 is built from 15 residues. Looked up from germline, CDR1 is SGHRS and CDR2 is YFSETQ. Trimming stripped 7 bases from V and 6 bases from J, with 21 bases between. In DNA, the CDR3 is TGCGCCAGCCGCCCGGGGGGCGGGAGTTCGGATACGCAGTATTTT. Amino acids: CASRPGGGSSDTQYF.

The chain uses TRBV28 and TRBJ1-6; 7 bases agree with TRBD1. The CDR3 sequence is 17 residues long. Germline V gene data show CDR1 as MDHEN and CDR2 as SYDVKM. Trimming removed 3 bases from V and 4 bases from J; junction bases left unmatched: 9. CDR3 DNA sequence: TGTGCCAGCAGTTTTGGTTCGGACAGGCGGTATAATTCACCCCTCCACTTT. Protein sequence: CASSFGSDRRYNSPLHF.

The CDR3 region has the DNA TGCGCCAGCAGCTTGCGGGCCCAAGAGACCCAGTACTTC. As protein: CASSLRAQETQYF. V is TRBV5-1 and J is TRBJ2-5; no clear D gene. Germline CDR1 SGHRS, CDR2 YFSETQ. The CDR3 covers 13 residues. V was trimmed by 1 base and J by 1 base, leaving 5 bases between them.

The chain recombines TRBV4-1 with TRBJ2-7; 10 bases fit TRBD1. The CDR3 spans 15 residues. Germline CDR1 MGHRA, CDR2 YSYEKL. V shed 1 base, J shed 4 bases, and the junction held 4 bases outside the gene matches. CDR3 protein: CASSQGDRGIYEQYF. For the CDR3, the DNA is TGCGCCAGCAGCCAAGGGGACAGGGGCATATACGAGCAGTACTTC.

The J gene is TRBJ1-2, the V gene TRBV6-5; a possible D gene is TRBD1 (6 bases). This CDR3 spans 13 amino acids. Per germline, CDR1 MNHEY and CDR2 SVGAGI. V dropped 6 bases and J dropped 3 bases, with 11 bases sitting between them. CDR3: CASSPDSHYGYTF. CDR3 bases: TGTGCCAGCAGCCCGGACAGCCACTATGGCTACACCTTC.

This clone was recorded once. CDR3 sequence (DNA): TGTGCCAGTAGTACTCTAGCGGGAGCTTCTTACGAGCAGTACTTC. This sequence encodes CASSTLAGASYEQYF. The chain has TRBV19 and TRBJ2-7; 10 nucleotides line up with TRBD2. The trim removed 4 bases at V and 4 bases at J, leaving 7 bases unmatched. This CDR3 region has 15 residues. Germline CDR1 LNHDA, CDR2 SQIVND (reference sequence). Variable domain in full (rest from reference TRBV19 and TRBJ2-7): DGGITQSPKYLFRKEGQNVTLSCEQNLNHDAMYWYRQDPGQGLRLIYYSQIVNDFQKGDIAEGYSVSREKKESFPLTVTSAQKNPTAFYLCASSTLAGASYEQYFGPGTRLTVT.

The rearrangement uses TRBV28 and TRBJ1-3, with D possibly matching TRBD1 (5 bases). The V gene lost 2 bases and the J gene lost 0 bases, with 8 bases spanning the gap. Per germline, CDR1 MDHEN and CDR2 SYDVKM. The CDR3 is made up of 15 amino acids. The CDR3 region is CASSLDRASGNTIYF. The CDR3 DNA follows: TGTGCCAGCAGTTTAGACAGAGCCTCTGGAAACACCATATATTTT.

The rearrangement uses TRBV28 and TRBJ2-7, with 8 nucleotides matching TRBD2. This CDR3 has 16 amino acids. V lost 7 bases to trimming and J lost 0 bases; unmatched junction nucleotides: 11. The germline V gene has CDR1 MDHEN and CDR2 SYDVKM. DNA of the CDR3: TGTGCCAGCAACTCCCGCGGACTAGCTAGCTCCTACGAGCAGTACTTC. Translating it yields CASNSRGLASSYEQYF.

This clone has just one count. This chain connects TRBV6-5 to TRBJ1-2; D is ambiguous. Germline V gene sequence: CDR1 MNHEY, CDR2 SVGAGI. The CDR3 loop spans 12 amino acids. Trimming removed 6 bases at V and 2 bases at J, with 7 bases between. The CDR3, as DNA: TGTGCCAGCAGGGCCCGAAACTATGGCTACACCTTC. It specifies CASRARNYGYTF.

The chain recombines TRBV2 with TRBJ1-5, with unresolved D. The CDR3 runs to 14 residues. Germline V lookup: CDR1 SNHLY, CDR2 FYNNEI. The V gene lost 7 bases and the J gene lost 0 bases, with 10 bases spanning the gap. DNA for the CDR3: TGTGCCAGCAATCGGCGGGATAGCAATCAGCCCCAGCATTTT. It is translated as CASNRRDSNQPQHF.